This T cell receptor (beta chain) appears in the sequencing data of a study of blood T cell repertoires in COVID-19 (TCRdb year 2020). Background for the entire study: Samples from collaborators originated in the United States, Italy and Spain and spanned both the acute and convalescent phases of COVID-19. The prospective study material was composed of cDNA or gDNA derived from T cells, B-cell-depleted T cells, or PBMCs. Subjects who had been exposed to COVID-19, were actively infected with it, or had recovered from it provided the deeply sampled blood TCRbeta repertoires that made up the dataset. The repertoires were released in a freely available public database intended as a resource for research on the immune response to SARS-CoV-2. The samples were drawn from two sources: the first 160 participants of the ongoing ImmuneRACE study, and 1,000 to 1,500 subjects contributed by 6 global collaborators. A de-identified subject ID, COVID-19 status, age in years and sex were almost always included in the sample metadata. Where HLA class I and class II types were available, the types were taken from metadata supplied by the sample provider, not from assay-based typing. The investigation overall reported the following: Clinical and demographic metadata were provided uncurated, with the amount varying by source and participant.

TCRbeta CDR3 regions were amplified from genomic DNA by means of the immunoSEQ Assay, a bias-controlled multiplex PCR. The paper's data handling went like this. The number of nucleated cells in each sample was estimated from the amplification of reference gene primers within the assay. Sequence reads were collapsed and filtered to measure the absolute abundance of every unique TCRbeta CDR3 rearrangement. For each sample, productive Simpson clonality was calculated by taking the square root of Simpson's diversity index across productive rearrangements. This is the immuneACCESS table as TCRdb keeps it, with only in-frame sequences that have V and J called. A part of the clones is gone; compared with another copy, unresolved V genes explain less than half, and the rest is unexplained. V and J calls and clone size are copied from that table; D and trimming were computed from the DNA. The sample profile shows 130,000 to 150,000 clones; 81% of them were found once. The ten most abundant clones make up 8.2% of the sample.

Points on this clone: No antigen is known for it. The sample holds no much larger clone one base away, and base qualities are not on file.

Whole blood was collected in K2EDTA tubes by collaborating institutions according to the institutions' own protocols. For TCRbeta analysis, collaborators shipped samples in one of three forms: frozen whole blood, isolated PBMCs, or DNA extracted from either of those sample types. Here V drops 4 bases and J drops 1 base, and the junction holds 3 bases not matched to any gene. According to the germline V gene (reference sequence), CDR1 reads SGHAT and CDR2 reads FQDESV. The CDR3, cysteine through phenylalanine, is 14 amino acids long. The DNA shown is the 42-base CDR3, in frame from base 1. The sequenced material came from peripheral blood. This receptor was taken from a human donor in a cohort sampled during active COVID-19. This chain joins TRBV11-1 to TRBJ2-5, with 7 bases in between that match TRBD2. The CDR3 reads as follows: CASSSGLSQETQYF. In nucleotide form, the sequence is TGTGCCAGCAGCTCGGGACTAAGCCAAGAGACCCAGTACTTC.